The 20 T cell receptor beta chains in this list originate from one sample, sequenced in a study of cytomegalovirus exposure and HLA in healthy donors. Use of 60 Vbeta and 13 Jbeta primers characterized the PCR. Sequencing used immunoSEQ multiplex PCR; TCRdb keeps in-frame clones, though not all of them. The sample totals about 48,000 clones. The sequenced sample consisted of PBMCs. These receptors were collected from a woman in her thirties or forties in good health and CMV-seronegative.

The chain has TRBV28 and TRBJ2-1, with TRBD2 matching 9 bases. V shed 5 bases, J shed 6 bases, and the junction held 11 bases outside the gene matches. The germline CDR1 and CDR2 sequences are MDHEN and SYDVKM. The CDR3 consists of 16 residues. This CDR3 is CASSPSMLAGSNEQFF. CDR3 coding DNA: TGTGCCAGCAGTCCCTCTATGCTAGCGGGGTCCAATGAGCAGTTCTTC.

This sequence joins TRBV30 and TRBJ1-4; D is uncertain. CDR1 and CDR2 from the germline V gene are GTSNPN and SVGIG (reference sequence). With 2 bases removed from V and 7 bases from J, the gap between germline ends came to 8 bases. The CDR3 consists of 12 residues. The CDR3 DNA sequence: TGTGCCTGGAGTCCGGGTTCTGAAAAACTGTTTTTT. Translated, it gives CAWSPGSEKLFF.

The chain recombines TRBV4-1 with TRBJ1-1; D is perhaps TRBD1 (5 bases). This CDR3 region has 13 residues. V lost 0 bases and J 10 bases, leaving 12 bases between the germline ends. Germline V CDR1 and CDR2: MGHRA, YSYEKL. CDR3 in DNA: TGCGCCAGCAGCCAAGATCTTTCCCAGGGAGCTTTCTTT. Protein sequence: CASSQDLSQGAFF.

The J gene is TRBJ1-1, the V gene TRBV2; D unclear. V was pared by 2 bases and J by 5 bases, with 6 bases between. The CDR3 consists of 12 residues. CDR1 is SNHLY and CDR2 is FYNNEI in the germline V gene. CDR3 bases: TGTGCCAGCAGTGAATCCGGGACTGAAGCTTTCTTT. Its protein product is CASSESGTEAFF.

The chain uses TRBV5-8 and TRBJ2-7, with 8 bases identical to TRBD1. V trimming: 6 bases; J trimming: 1 base; junction bases outside the gene matches: 9. CDR1 is SGHTS and CDR2 is YDEGEE in the germline V gene. The CDR3 length is 15 residues. The CDR3 DNA sequence: TGTGCCAGCATCCTCGGGACAGGACCTTCCTACGAGCAGTACTTC. It specifies CASILGTGPSYEQYF.

This chain joins TRBV18 and TRBJ1-4; 7 positions agree with TRBD1. Per germline, CDR1 KGHSH and CDR2 LQKENI. The ends lost 1 base at V and 5 bases at J; junction bases unmatched: 7. The CDR3 is made up of 16 amino acids. CDR3 amino acids: CASSPRQTGVNEKLFF. The CDR3, as DNA: TGTGCCAGCTCACCACGCCAAACAGGGGTGAATGAAAAACTGTTTTTT.

This chain connects TRBV30 to TRBJ1-6; 7 bases fit TRBD1. Trimming took 3 bases from V and 7 from J; bases not matched to a gene: 18. Germline-derived CDR1 and CDR2 are GTSNPN and SVGIG (reference sequence). The length of the CDR3 is 18 residues. The CDR3 protein is CAWSAFINRDSYNSPLHF. In nucleotides, the CDR3 is TGTGCCTGGAGCGCCTTCATCAATAGGGACAGCTACAATTCACCCCTCCACTTT.

About this clone: Relative to the germline gene, one junction end is altered; a read error may explain this. This chain connects TRBV6-1 to TRBJ2-7; D call uncertain. The CDR3 contains 11 residues. Germline V gene lookup returns CDR1 MNHNS and CDR2 SASEGT. The chain's CDR3 is CASIHSHEQYF. Written as DNA, the CDR3 is TGTGCCAGCATCCACTCCCACGAGCAGTACTTC.

The CDR3 DNA reads TGCGCCAGCAGCCCGGGGATGGACACTGAAGCTTTCTTT. Amino acids: CASSPGMDTEAFF. This sequence joins TRBV5-1 and TRBJ1-1; D is unclear. The germline gives CDR1 SGHRS, CDR2 YFSETQ. V lost 4 bases to trimming and J lost 3 bases, with 10 bases between them. This CDR3 is 13 amino acids long.

The chain uses TRBV5-8 and TRBJ1-5, with a possible D match to TRBD1 (6 bases). The V gene lost 4 bases and the J gene lost 6 bases, with 20 bases spanning the gap. Germline V gene lookup returns CDR1 SGHTS and CDR2 YDEGEE. The CDR3 contains 16 residues. The CDR3 region is CASSPPGGAKGQPQHF. Here the CDR3 DNA reads TGTGCCAGCAGCCCCCCGGGGGGGGCGAAAGGTCAGCCCCAGCATTTT. Variable domain in full (rest from reference TRBV5-8 and TRBJ1-5): EAGVTQSPTHLIKTRGQQATLRCSPISGHTSVYWYQQALGLGLQFLLWYDEGEERNRGNFPPRFSGRQFPNYSSELNVNALELEDSALYLCASSPPGGAKGQPQHFGDGTRLSIL.

The chain joins TRBV5-1 to TRBJ2-3; 12 positions agree with TRBD2. J was trimmed by 4 bases and V by 3 bases; bases with no gene match: 12. The germline gives CDR1 SGHRS, CDR2 YFSETQ. The CDR3 has 18 amino acids. The CDR3 here is CASSWAVSSGRAADTQYF. CDR3 nucleotides: TGCGCCAGCAGCTGGGCCGTATCTAGCGGGAGGGCCGCAGATACGCAGTATTTT.

The chain couples TRBV7-2 to TRBJ2-7; D not certain. There are 11 residues in the CDR3. Germline V lookup: CDR1 SGHTA, CDR2 FQGNSA. Trimming cost V 5 bases and J 3 bases, with 5 bases left between them. CDR3 loop: CASSTHYEQYF. CDR3 nucleotide sequence: TGTGCCAGCAGCACTCACTACGAGCAGTACTTC.

DNA of the CDR3: TGTGCCAGCATCGACAGGGGGCTGTATGGCTACACCTTC. Translating gives CASIDRGLYGYTF. This chain links TRBV28 with TRBJ1-2; 10 nucleotides align to TRBD1. This CDR3 has 13 residues. With 7 bases clipped from V and 5 bases from J, the junction kept 4 bases outside the gene matches. The germline CDR1 and CDR2 sequences are MDHEN and SYDVKM.

The chain is built from TRBV28 and TRBJ1-1; D unresolved. Germline V lookup: CDR1 MDHEN, CDR2 SYDVKM. The CDR3 covers 12 residues. With 8 bases removed from V and 6 bases from J, the gap between germline ends came to 13 bases. The CDR3 sequence: CASGEVVAEAFF. CDR3 nucleotide sequence: TGTGCCAGCGGGGAGGTGGTGGCTGAAGCTTTCTTT.

The chain joins TRBV30 to TRBJ2-5, with a tentative D call TRBD1 (6 bases). This CDR3 is 13 amino acids long. V was trimmed by 0 bases and J by 7 bases, leaving 12 bases between them. CDR1 and CDR2 (germline): GTSNPN, SVGIG (reference sequence). The CDR3 spells CAWSVGAWGTQYF. The DNA of the CDR3 is TGTGCCTGGAGTGTGGGGGCGTGGGGGACCCAGTACTTC.

This chain connects TRBV10-3 to TRBJ1-1, with D possibly being TRBD1 (6 bases). Trimming left V 8 bases short and J 2 bases short, with 18 bases between. This CDR3 region has 15 residues. Per the germline V gene, CDR1 is ENHRY and CDR2 is SYGVKD. The CDR3 is CAIAVRQGLNTEAFF. In DNA, the CDR3 is TGTGCCATCGCCGTCAGGCAGGGGTTAAACACTGAAGCTTTCTTT.

V gene TRBV6-5 combines with J gene TRBJ1-2; D uncertain. This CDR3 is 14 amino acids long. Germline V CDR1 and CDR2: MNHEY, SVGAGI. V was trimmed by 0 bases and J by 5 bases, leaving 10 bases between them. The CDR3: CASSYSRQAYGYTF. CDR3 nucleotides: TGTGCCAGCAGTTACTCCCGGCAGGCGTATGGCTACACCTTC.

This chain connects TRBV9 to TRBJ2-5, with D hard to call. The CDR3 is 16 amino acids. The germline gives CDR1 SGDLS, CDR2 YYNGEE. V was pared by 0 bases and J by 4 bases, with 16 bases between. In DNA form, the CDR3 reads TGTGCCAGCAGCGTAGCTAGTATCGGCATGGGAGAGACCCAGTACTTC. It translates to CASSVASIGMGETQYF. Full variable domain (remainder filled in from reference TRBV9 and TRBJ2-5): DSGVTQTPKHLITATGQRVTLRCSPRSGDLSVYWYQQSLDQGLQFLIQYYNGEERAKGNILERFSAQQFPDLHSELNLSSLELGDSALYFCASSVASIGMGETQYFGPGTRLLVL.

This chain connects TRBV14 to TRBJ1-2, with D perhaps TRBD1 (5 bases). Looked up from germline, CDR1 is SGHDN and CDR2 is FVKESK. V was pared by 0 bases and J by 3 bases, with 11 bases between. The CDR3 has 15 amino acids. DNA for the CDR3: TGTGCCAGCAGCCAAGATGGGGGGTCGTACTATGGCTACACCTTC. Its protein is CASSQDGGSYYGYTF.

V usage is TRBV5-1 and J usage is TRBJ2-3, with TRBD1 as a possible D gene (6 bases). The germline V gene encodes CDR1 SGHRS and CDR2 YFSETQ. The CDR3 runs to 15 residues. Trimming took 3 bases from V and 3 from J, leaving 14 bases between them. Here the CDR3 DNA reads TGCGCCAGCAGCTCGAACTACAGGGTTACAGATACGCAGTATTTT. The encoded protein is CASSSNYRVTDTQYF.